This T cell receptor (beta chain) was sequenced for a study of control samples from healthy donors and cancer patients. Clones were read by immunoSEQ multiplex PCR, and TCRdb kept only the in-frame ones, dropping some. Here the sample spans about 170,000 clones, 94% being singletons. Germline V gene sequence: CDR1 SGHTA, CDR2 FQGNSA. The trim removed 7 bases at V and 2 bases at J, leaving 9 bases unmatched. The CDR3 runs to 16 residues. Sequencing was done on a sample of blood. The rearrangement uses TRBV7-2 and TRBJ2-3; 10 bases line up with TRBD2. The sequence derives from a woman aged 18 to 35 in good health. CDR3 DNA: TGTGCCAGCACCCCGCCGGGACTAGCGTCCACAGATACGCAGTATTTT. Residues: CASTPPGLASTDTQYF.